This T cell receptor beta chain was observed in a study of regulatory T cells in long-lasting Graves disease. Study-wide results and caveats: In persistent patients, shared public clonotypes (under 3,000) outnumbered those in new patients (roughly 1,000). Under persistent disease, TRBV28, TRBJ1-2 and TRBJ2-5 were used preferentially. Sample size was small, which may have lowered accuracy.

Stated time point: persistent/refractory GD, antithyroid drugs over 5 years with positive TRAb. There was RNA extracted from PBMCs, and the TCR library was made from it. Relying on iRepertoire HTBI primers and Arm-PCR of CDR3 regions, the team built TCR beta libraries. TCRdb reprocessed the multiplex PCR reads with MiXCR, giving one entry per CDR3 protein. Of roughly 450,000 distinct CDR3 sequences in the sample, under 25% were seen once. This clonotype came up many times. Its antigen is currently unknown. The germline V gene encodes CDR1 KGHDR and CDR2 SFDVKD. The J segment lost 3 bases and the V segment lost 9 bases, leaving 0 bases of the junction unmatched. The CDR3 contains 13 residues.

This sequence originates from a female donor with Graves disease. The V and J genes are TRBV24-1 and TRBJ2-2, with TRBD2 matching over 10 bases. The specimen was peripheral blood mononuclear cells (PBMCs), collected when the disease was refractory, from a patient treated with antithyroid drugs. This chain's CDR3 is CATGTSDTGELFF. The CDR3 region has the DNA TGTGCCACCGGGACTAGCGACACCGGGGAGCTGTTTTTT.